Shown below are 11 T cell receptor beta chains from a single sample sequenced in a study of cytomegalovirus exposure and HLA in healthy donors. Repertoires were generated with immunoSEQ multiplex PCR, while TCRdb's copy carries only in-frame clones and drops some. Here the sample spans around 250,000 clones, about 90% being singletons. What was sequenced was PBMCs. These receptors were obtained from a woman in her 30s in good health and CMV-seronegative.

This clone came up a few times. The V gene is TRBV5-1, the J gene TRBJ1-2, with D hard to call. Germline CDR1 reads SGHRS; CDR2 reads YFSETQ. The CDR3 runs 14 residues. V was trimmed by 0 bases and J by 3 bases, leaving 9 bases between them. The CDR3 sequence is CASSLVTVDYGYTF. For the CDR3, the DNA is TGCGCCAGCAGCTTGGTCACAGTCGACTATGGCTACACCTTC.

This chain links TRBV6-6 with TRBJ2-3; D is unresolved. With 6 bases removed from V and 2 bases from J, the gap between germline ends came to 6 bases. Germline V gene data show CDR1 as MNHNY and CDR2 as SVGAGI (reference sequence). The CDR3 runs to 12 residues. The DNA of the CDR3 is TGTGCCAGCAGAAAGTCCACAGATACGCAGTATTTT. Translated, it gives CASRKSTDTQYF.

J is TRBJ2-7 and V is TRBV19, with TRBD1 matching over 7 bases. V was pared by 3 bases and J by 2 bases, with 4 bases of the junction left unmatched. Germline CDR1 is LNHDA and CDR2 is SQIVND (reference sequence). The CDR3 has 14 amino acids. CDR3 in DNA: TGTGCCAGTAGTATTGCTACAGGGGCCTACGAGCAGTACTTC. This codes for CASSIATGAYEQYF. Variable domain in full (rest from reference TRBV19 and TRBJ2-7): DGGITQSPKYLFRKEGQNVTLSCEQNLNHDAMYWYRQDPGQGLRLIYYSQIVNDFQKGDIAEGYSVSREKKESFPLTVTSAQKNPTAFYLCASSIATGAYEQYFGPGTRLTVT.

The V and J genes are TRBV2 and TRBJ2-3, with TRBD1 matching over 10 bases. The V gene end was trimmed by 8 bases and the J gene end by 5 bases; junction bases not matched to a gene: 7. Germline V gene data show CDR1 as SNHLY and CDR2 as FYNNEI. The CDR3 is 14 residues long. The CDR3 spells CASPATGGVDTQYF. DNA for the CDR3: TGTGCCAGCCCCGCGACAGGGGGCGTAGATACGCAGTATTTT.

This CDR3 reads CASSLSGRTGVLKAYNEQFF. The CDR3 DNA reads as TGTGCCAGCAGTTTATCCGGAAGGACAGGGGTTTTAAAAGCCTACAATGAGCAGTTCTTC. V is TRBV27 and J is TRBJ2-1, with 9 bases matching TRBD1. Germline-derived CDR1 and CDR2 are MNHEY and SMNVEV (reference sequence). The CDR3 totals 20 residues. Germline trimming cut 0 bases from V and 2 bases from J; bases unmatched to any gene: 14.

The gene calls are TRBV11-3 and TRBJ2-7; the match to TRBD1 covers 12 bases. The CDR3 contains 13 residues. Trimming removed 9 bases from V and 5 bases from J; junction bases left unmatched: 5. Germline assignment: CDR1 SGHNT and CDR2 YENEEA. The CDR3 sequence: CASSGTGGHEQYF. CDR3 in DNA: TGTGCCAGTTCCGGGACAGGGGGCCACGAGCAGTACTTC.

The rearrangement uses TRBV27 and TRBJ2-2; D ambiguous. V lost 1 base and J 1 base, leaving 4 bases between the germline ends. Germline V gene sequence: CDR1 MNHEY, CDR2 SMNVEV (reference sequence). The CDR3 extends over 14 amino acids. This chain's CDR3 is CASSLWKNTGELFF. Here the CDR3 DNA reads TGTGCCAGCAGTTTATGGAAGAACACCGGGGAGCTGTTTTTT.

The chain employs TRBV19 and TRBJ2-7, with unresolved D. V shed 3 bases and J shed 3 bases, with 9 bases lying between them. Germline lookup yields CDR1 LNHDA and CDR2 SQIVND (reference sequence). This CDR3 is built from 13 residues. CDR3 residues: CASSIQADYEQYF. The CDR3 DNA sequence: TGTGCCAGTAGTATTCAGGCAGACTACGAGCAGTACTTC.

V gene TRBV2 combines with J gene TRBJ2-5; D is unresolved. V was pared by 4 bases and J by 5 bases, with 14 bases between. The CDR3 is 14 residues long. Germline V gene sequence: CDR1 SNHLY, CDR2 FYNNEI. The CDR3 is CASSGQDGMETQYF. CDR3 sequence (DNA): TGTGCCAGCAGTGGGCAGGATGGAATGGAGACCCAGTACTTC.

The CDR3 DNA reads TGTGCCAGCAGCGTAGGGACTAGGACCTACGAGCAGTACTTC. Protein product: CASSVGTRTYEQYF. This chain links TRBV9 with TRBJ2-7; TRBD2 matches 7 bases. V lost 0 bases to trimming and J lost 2 bases; unmatched junction nucleotides: 2. The germline V gene encodes CDR1 SGDLS and CDR2 YYNGEE. This CDR3 has 14 amino acids.

The V gene is TRBV25-1, the J gene TRBJ2-1, with 16 bases matching TRBD2. This CDR3 comprises 14 residues. Germline CDR1 is MGHDK and CDR2 is SYGVNS. V lost 7 bases to trimming and J lost 10 bases; unmatched junction nucleotides: 4. The CDR3 here is CASKPGLAGGEQFF. CDR3 bases: TGTGCCAGCAAACCGGGACTAGCGGGGGGGGAGCAGTTCTTC.